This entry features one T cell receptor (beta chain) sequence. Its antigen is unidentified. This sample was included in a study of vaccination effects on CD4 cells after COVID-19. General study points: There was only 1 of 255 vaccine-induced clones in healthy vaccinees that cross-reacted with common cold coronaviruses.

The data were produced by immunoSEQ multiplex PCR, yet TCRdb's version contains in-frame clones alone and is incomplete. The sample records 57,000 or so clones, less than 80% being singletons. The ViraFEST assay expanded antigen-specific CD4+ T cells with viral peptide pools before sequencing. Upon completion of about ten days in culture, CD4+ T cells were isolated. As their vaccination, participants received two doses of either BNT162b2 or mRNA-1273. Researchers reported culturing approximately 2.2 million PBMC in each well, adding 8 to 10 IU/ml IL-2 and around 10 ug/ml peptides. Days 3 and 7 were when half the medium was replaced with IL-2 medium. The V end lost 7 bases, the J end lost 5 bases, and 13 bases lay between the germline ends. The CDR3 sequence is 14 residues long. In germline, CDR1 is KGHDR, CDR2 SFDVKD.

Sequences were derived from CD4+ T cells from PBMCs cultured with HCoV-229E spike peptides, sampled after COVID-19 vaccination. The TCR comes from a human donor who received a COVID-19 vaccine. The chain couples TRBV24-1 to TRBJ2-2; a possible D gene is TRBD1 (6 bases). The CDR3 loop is CATRAQGRTGELFF. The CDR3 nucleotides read TGTGCCACCAGGGCACAGGGAAGGACCGGGGAGCTGTTTTTT.